This T cell receptor beta chain emerged from a study of CD8+ T cells in alopecia areata. The study, taken as a whole, reports: Sequenced scalp T cells also include alphabeta T cells resident in normal skin.

The treatment is: oral pan-JAK inhibitor, 5-10 mg twice daily. RNA was isolated and reverse transcribed to cDNA, the sequencing template. This table comes from immunoSEQ multiplex PCR, and its TCRdb copy is limited to in-frame clones, with some not included. The data hold fewer than 200,000 clones, with roughly three fifths observed a single time. Germline values: CDR1 SGHAT, CDR2 FQNNGV. The CDR3 loop spans 15 amino acids. The V gene lost 4 bases and the J gene lost 6 bases, with 16 bases spanning the gap. Comments on this clone: Its cognate antigen is unknown.

The sequence derives from a human donor with alopecia areata. This sample comprised CD8+ T cells sorted from blood, obtained at week 24, from a patient treated with tofacitinib. The chain has TRBV11-2 and TRBJ2-1, with D possibly being TRBD1 (6 bases). The CDR3 loop is CASSSTGILRNEQFF. The CDR3 nucleotides read TGTGCCAGCAGCTCTACAGGGATTTTACGCAATGAGCAGTTCTTC.